The clone carrying this TCR beta chain was counted at least ten times. Its antigen remains unknown. The sample originates from a study of molecular identifiers for immune sequencing clone quantification. For the study at large: For replicates, RNA isolated from roughly 20,000 or 100,000 naive CD8 cells was divided into five portions, of which four were sequenced.

Overall study findings and caveats: Barcodes shared by identical TCR molecules could lead to underestimated sizes of highly expanded clones.

Naive CD8 T cells were sorted as CD8+CD4-CCR7+CD45RA+. TCR libraries were built in bulk with a published protocol and specific TCR primers. MiXCR, run by TCRdb on the PCR reads, gives a single entry per CDR3 protein. The table shows about 630,000 distinct CDR3 sequences, with around 25% occurring only once. The specimen was naive CD8+ T cells from blood, with Jurkat cell RNA spiked in. Indicated subset: FACS-sorted CD8+CD4-CCR7+CD45RA+ naive T cells. This sequence was found in a human donor in good health. Some libraries in this study had Jurkat cell RNA spiked in.

In nucleotides, the CDR3 is TGTGCCAGCAGCCGACCTCTTCAACTTCCGAACACTGAAGCTTTCTTT. It yields the protein CASSRPLQLPNTEAFF. This chain connects TRBV7-9 to TRBJ1-1; no definite D call. V was cut by 5 bases and J by 1 base, with 17 bases left in between. CDR3 length equals 16 residues. Per the germline V gene, CDR1 is SEHNR and CDR2 is FQNEAQ (reference sequence).